The clone carrying this TCR beta chain was observed at least ten times. The data are from a study of spatial heterogeneity in lung cancer. The study tagged each TCR cDNA molecule with a unique molecular identifier. One entry per CDR3 protein results from TCRdb running MiXCR on the 5' RACE reads. The table records about 80,000 distinct CDR3 sequences, approximately 8% of them present only once. The CDR3 has 14 amino acids. After removal of 4 bases from V and 7 bases from J, the junction contained 8 bases not matched to a gene. Germline-derived CDR1 and CDR2 are SGHVS and FQNEAQ. Described time point: sample taken at primary tumor resection. Approximately 70 TRACERx patients with early, untreated non-small cell lung cancer donated samples.

The chain joins TRBV7-8 to TRBJ2-3; 7 bases map to TRBD2. Sample: PBMCs, taken at surgery. This receptor was obtained from a male donor with early-stage non-small cell lung cancer. This CDR3 reads CASSSGTTHNTQYF. As DNA, the CDR3 is TGTGCCAGCAGCTCCGGGACTACTCACAATACGCAGTATTTT.